Listed here are 27 T cell receptor beta chains from one sample, sequenced in a study of metastatic and nonmetastatic thyroid tumors. No treatment had been given to any patient before thyroid surgery. TCRdb re-called the PCR reads via MiXCR. There are 50,000 or so clones in the sample; around 20% occur only once, and around 3.8% lies in the top ten. The sequenced sample was blood. The source of these receptors is a male donor with papillary thyroid cancer or a benign thyroid nodule (not recorded which). Some clones in this sample may be carry-over from other donors' samples.

This clone was seen a handful of times. One end of the junction varies from germline; a read error may be responsible. The J gene is TRBJ1-4, the V gene TRBV2, with a weak D call TRBD1 (5 bases). CDR3 length equals 14 residues. From germline, CDR1 is SNHLY and CDR2 FYNNEI. CDR3 protein: CSSKQAAANEKLFF. In nucleotides, the CDR3 is TGTTCCAGCAAACAGGCAGCGGCTAATGAAAAACTGTTTTTT.

This clone appeared once. In DNA form, the CDR3 reads TGCAGTGCTAGGTCCTCCGGGACAGGGAAAAATCAGCCCCAGCATTTT. Translated: CSARSSGTGKNQPQHF. The chain couples TRBV20-1 to TRBJ1-5, with TRBD1 matching over 9 bases. CDR1 is DFQATT and CDR2 is SNEGSKA in the germline V gene (reference sequence). CDR3 length: 16 amino acids. The V segment lost 3 bases and the J segment 4 bases; nucleotides outside the gene matches: 10.

Many counts were recorded for this clone. The chain links TRBV6-5 to TRBJ2-7, with 8 bases that match TRBD2. CDR3 length: 18 residues. Germline CDR1 is MNHEY and CDR2 is SVGAGI. V shed 0 bases and J 1 base; nucleotides not matched to a gene: 11. The CDR3 sequence: CASSYSSRASGLSYEQYF. CDR3 coding DNA: TGTGCCAGCAGTTACTCGAGTAGGGCTAGCGGGTTGTCCTACGAGCAGTACTTC.

This clone was picked up many times. The J gene is TRBJ1-5, the V gene TRBV20-1; 9 bases fit TRBD1. V lost 6 bases, J lost 1 base, and 7 bases stayed unmatched. The germline V gene has CDR1 DFQATT and CDR2 SNEGSKA (reference sequence). The CDR3 is made up of 15 amino acids. The DNA of the CDR3 is TGCAGTGCGGAAACAGGGGGCAAGAGCAATCAGCCCCAGCATTTT. This sequence encodes CSAETGGKSNQPQHF.

As to this clone: It may be a read error: a sequence one base away is much more abundant. The genes are TRBV5-1 and TRBJ2-7; 12 nucleotides line up with TRBD1. The germline gives CDR1 SGHRS, CDR2 YFSETQ. The ends lost 2 bases at V and 3 bases at J; junction bases unmatched: 12. The CDR3 sequence is 18 residues long. In nucleotides, the CDR3 is TGCGCCAGCAGCTTAGGGACAGGGGGCCCTTCAACCCGCTACGAGCAGTACTTC. Translation gives CASSLGTGGPSTRYEQYF.

The chain combines TRBV27 with TRBJ2-5, with D possibly matching TRBD1 (6 bases). Germline assignment: CDR1 MNHEY and CDR2 SMNVEV (reference sequence). V was clipped by 0 bases and J by 7 bases, with 9 bases between them. CDR3 length: 13 amino acids. The DNA of the CDR3 is TGTGCCAGCAGTTTATCCCAGGGGACGACCCAGTACTTC. Its translation: CASSLSQGTTQYF.

This clone was counted between two and nine times. This could be a read error, since a much larger clone is one nucleotide away. This chain links TRBV30 with TRBJ1-1, with D unresolved. Trimming stripped 1 base from V and 5 bases from J, with 5 bases between. The CDR3 loop spans 11 amino acids. Per germline, CDR1 GTSNPN and CDR2 SVGIG (reference sequence). The CDR3 DNA reads TGTGCCTGGAGTGGAGTAACTGAAGCTTTCTTT. Its protein is CAWSGVTEAFF.

This clone was observed many times. This chain joins TRBV9 and TRBJ1-5, with no clear D. V dropped 0 bases and J dropped 5 bases, with 6 bases sitting between them. CDR1 SGDLS and CDR2 YYNGEE come from the germline V gene. The CDR3 has 13 amino acids. The CDR3 is CASSVAADQPQHF. The CDR3 DNA follows: TGTGCCAGCAGCGTAGCCGCGGATCAGCCCCAGCATTTT.

This clone was seen at least ten times. V usage is TRBV6-5 and J usage is TRBJ2-7; no definite D call. V was cut by 2 bases and J by 3 bases, with 5 bases left in between. Germline CDR1 is MNHEY and CDR2 is SVGAGI. This CDR3 comprises 12 residues. The CDR3 loop is CASSYTYYEQYF. CDR3 DNA: TGTGCCAGCAGTTACACCTACTACGAGCAGTACTTC.

The rearrangement joins TRBV20-1 to TRBJ2-5; D tentatively reads TRBD1 or TRBD2 (5 bases each). The CDR3 contains 14 residues. Trimming removed 3 bases at V and 4 bases at J, with 15 bases between. Germline V lookup: CDR1 DFQATT, CDR2 SNEGSKA (reference sequence). CDR3 sequence: CSASWGCGIETQYF. CDR3 DNA sequence: TGCAGTGCTAGCTGGGGGTGTGGTATAGAGACCCAGTACTTC.

This clone has at least ten counts. The chain has TRBV27 and TRBJ2-3; 14 bases match TRBD2. V dropped 3 bases and J dropped 4; count of bases not matched to a gene: 6. Germline V lookup: CDR1 MNHEY, CDR2 SMNVEV (reference sequence). The CDR3 runs to 17 residues. The CDR3 here is CASSLTSGGAGADTQYF. Written as DNA, the CDR3 is TGTGCCAGCAGTTTGACTAGCGGGGGGGCCGGCGCAGATACGCAGTATTTT.

The sample holds many counts of this clone. The chain recombines TRBV18 with TRBJ2-1; possibly TRBD1 or TRBD2 for D (5 bases each). The V end was cut by 0 bases, the J end by 5 bases, with 20 bases between. The CDR3 totals 18 residues. Germline V gene lookup returns CDR1 KGHSH and CDR2 LQKENI. The CDR3 nucleotides are TGTGCCAGCTCACCACCGGAGGCAGATGGATTGGGACACAATGAGCAGTTCTTC. It encodes CASSPPEADGLGHNEQFF. The full variable domain, rest sourced from reference TRBV18 and TRBJ2-1, is NAGVMQNPRHLVRRRGQEARLRCSPMKGHSHVYWYRQLPEEGLKFMVYLQKENIIDESGMPKERFSAEFPKEGPSILRIQQVVRGDSAAYFCASSPPEADGLGHNEQFFGPGTRLTVL.

Concerning this clone itself: The identical CDR3 is also encoded by other nucleotide sequences in the sample. V gene TRBV15 combines with J gene TRBJ2-3; 10 bases map to TRBD2. This CDR3 has 18 residues. V was pared by 0 bases and J by 0 bases, with 6 bases of the junction left unmatched. The V gene's germline CDR1 is LNHNV and CDR2 YYDKDF (reference sequence). Written as DNA, the CDR3 is TGTGCCACCAGCAGAGATACACTAGCGGGATCTAGCACAGATACGCAGTATTTT. It encodes CATSRDTLAGSSTDTQYF.

There are many counts of this clone. V usage is TRBV5-1 and J usage is TRBJ1-4, with a possible D match to TRBD1 (6 bases). V was trimmed by 4 bases and J by 3 bases, leaving 13 bases between them. The germline V gene encodes CDR1 SGHRS and CDR2 YFSETQ. There are 15 residues in the CDR3. The CDR3 region has the DNA TGCGCCAGCAGCCCAAAGGGACACCCTAATGAAAAACTGTTTTTT. This translates into CASSPKGHPNEKLFF.

The chain carries TRBV27 and TRBJ2-3, with TRBD1 as a possible D gene (5 bases). V was cut by 6 bases and J by 2 bases, with 9 bases left in between. Per the germline V gene, CDR1 is MNHEY and CDR2 is SMNVEV (reference sequence). The CDR3 length is 13 residues. The CDR3 sequence is CASRGLLTDTQYF. The CDR3 nucleotides read TGTGCCAGCAGGGGGCTTCTCACAGATACGCAGTATTTT.

There are a few counts of this clone. The V call is TRBV5-1, the J call TRBJ1-2; 7 bases are a match to TRBD1. Germline-derived CDR1 and CDR2 are SGHRS and YFSETQ. Trimming at V came to 4 bases and at J to 5 bases, leaving 17 bases not matched to a gene. The CDR3 length is 17 residues. Here the CDR3 DNA reads TGCGCCAGCAGCCAAGGCACTTTGGACAGGTCTTCATATGGCTACACCTTC. It translates to CASSQGTLDRSSYGYTF.

This clone was detected many times. This chain uses TRBV6-1 with TRBJ2-5, with 12 bases aligning to TRBD2. The CDR3 sequence is 15 residues long. The V segment lost 0 bases and the J segment 7 bases; nucleotides outside the gene matches: 3. Germline V gene lookup returns CDR1 MNHNS and CDR2 SASEGT. The CDR3 here is CASSEATSGSGTQYF. CDR3 DNA: TGTGCCAGCAGTGAAGCGACTAGCGGGAGCGGGACCCAGTACTTC.

This clone was detected only a few times. The junction does not match germline at one end; this may be a read error. This sample includes further DNA sequences coding for the same CDR3. V usage is TRBV28 and J usage is TRBJ2-7; no reliable D call. The CDR3 is 11 amino acids. Germline CDR1 is MDHEN and CDR2 is SYDVKM. CDR3 in DNA: TGTGCCAGCAGGTCATCCATCGAGCAGTACTTT. This translates into CASRSSIEQYF.

This chain uses TRBV27 with TRBJ2-7, with D possibly TRBD1 on 6 matching bases. Germline CDR1 is MNHEY and CDR2 is SMNVEV (reference sequence). The V and J ends lost 4 bases and 4 bases respectively, with 14 bases between them. The CDR3 is 14 amino acids. The CDR3 region is CASSSGASRYEQYF. Written as DNA, the CDR3 is TGTGCCAGCAGTTCAGGGGCCTCGAGGTACGAGCAGTACTTC.

This clone was detected ten times or more. J is TRBJ2-1 and V is TRBV7-2, with D hard to call. The CDR3 extends over 13 amino acids. Germline loops: CDR1 SGHTA, CDR2 FQGNSA. Trimming removed 7 bases at V and 6 bases at J, with 13 bases between. The CDR3 protein is CASKGRRPNEQFF. CDR3 nucleotides: TGTGCCAGCAAAGGTAGGCGCCCCAATGAGCAGTTCTTC.

This clone occurred many times. The chain links TRBV11-2 to TRBJ2-7, with unresolved D. V was cut by 2 bases and J by 4 bases, with 9 bases left in between. In germline, CDR1 is SGHAT, CDR2 FQNNGV. CDR3 length: 13 residues. CDR3 nucleotides: TGTGCCAGCAGCTTATCAGCTCGATACGAGCAGTACTTC. It specifies CASSLSARYEQYF.

About this clone itself: Within the sample, other DNA sequences also encode this same CDR3. This chain connects TRBV3-1 to TRBJ2-6, with no clear D. Germline CDR1 and CDR2: LGHDT and YNNKEL (reference sequence). This CDR3 comprises 16 residues. V shed 1 base and J shed 1 base, with 8 bases lying between them. As DNA, the CDR3 is TGTGCCAGCAGCCAAGGCAGTCCTTCTGGGGCCAACGTCCTGACTTTC. It translates to CASSQGSPSGANVLTF.

Of note for this clone: Sequence at one end of the junction differs from germline and may be a read error. J is TRBJ2-4 and V is TRBV6-9, with D possibly TRBD2 on 5 matching bases. This CDR3 region has 13 residues. In germline, CDR1 is MNHGY, CDR2 SVAAGI. Written as DNA, the CDR3 is TGCGCCAGCAGTGAAAACCTCGGGGACATTCAGTACTTC. Its translation is CASSENLGDIQYF.

This clone showed up many times. The chain joins TRBV20-1 to TRBJ2-7, with 8 bases fitting TRBD1. Germline loops: CDR1 DFQATT, CDR2 SNEGSKA (reference sequence). This CDR3 comprises 11 residues. Losses at the gene ends were 7 bases for V and 13 bases for J; bases not matched to a gene: 12. In DNA, the CDR3 is TGCAGTGTTTCGGACAGGGCAGGGGTCTACTTC. It translates to CSVSDRAGVYF.

This clone was detected many times. The chain carries TRBV7-2 and TRBJ2-1; TRBD2 matches 10 bases. This CDR3 comprises 15 residues. Looked up from germline, CDR1 is SGHTA and CDR2 is FQGNSA. J gave up 7 bases and V 3 bases, and 6 bases lay outside the gene matches. This chain's CDR3 is CASSFSGGAVNEQFF. Here the CDR3 DNA reads TGTGCCAGCAGCTTCAGCGGGGGGGCGGTGAATGAGCAGTTCTTC.

Many counts were recorded for this clone. In the same sample, other DNA sequences code for this CDR3. The J gene is TRBJ1-2, the V gene TRBV28; D is unresolved. Per the germline V gene, CDR1 is MDHEN and CDR2 is SYDVKM. The CDR3 covers 14 residues. V was clipped by 6 bases and J by 4 bases, with 15 bases between them. For the CDR3, the DNA is TGTGCCAGCAGCCAACTGGGCGAAAGCTATGGCTACACCTTC. Protein: CASSQLGESYGYTF.

The chain carries TRBV18 and TRBJ2-3; TRBD1 or TRBD2 may be the D gene (6 bases each). Germline V gene data show CDR1 as KGHSH and CDR2 as LQKENI. The germline V and J ends were trimmed by 3 bases and 4 bases, with 11 bases remaining between them. The CDR3 is made up of 14 amino acids. The CDR3 region is CASSPRDIPDTQYF. For the CDR3, the DNA is TGTGCCAGCTCACCGCGGGACATTCCAGATACGCAGTATTTT.